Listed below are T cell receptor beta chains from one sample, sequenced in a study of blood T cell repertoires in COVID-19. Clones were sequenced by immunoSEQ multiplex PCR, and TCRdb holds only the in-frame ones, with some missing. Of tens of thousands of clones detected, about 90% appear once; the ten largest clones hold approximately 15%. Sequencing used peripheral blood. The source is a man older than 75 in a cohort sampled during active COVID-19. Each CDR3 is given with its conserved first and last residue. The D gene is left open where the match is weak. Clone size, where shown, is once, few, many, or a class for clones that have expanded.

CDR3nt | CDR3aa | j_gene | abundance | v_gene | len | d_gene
TGTGCCAGCAGCTTAGCAGAGAGTGCTGAAGCTTTCTTT | CASSLAESAEAFF | TRBJ1-1 | . | TRBV7-2 | 13 | .
TGTGCCATCAGTGAGAACAGAAACTCTCTATCTAACTATGGCTACACCTTC | CAISENRNSLSNYGYTF | TRBJ1-2 | . | TRBV10-3 | 17 | .
TGTGCCAGCAGTGAAGTAGATCCTAGGTCAGGGGATACGCAGTATTTT | CASSEVDPRSGDTQYF | TRBJ2-3 | . | TRBV6-1 | 16 | .
TGCGCCAGCAGCCCCAGAGGGACAGGGGAGACTGAAGCTTTCTTT | CASSPRGTGETEAFF | TRBJ1-1 | . | TRBV4-1 | 15 | TRBD1
TGTGCCAGCAGTTCAACCAAGACAGGGGGAAGGGGTGGCTACACCTTC | CASSSTKTGGRGGYTF | TRBJ1-2 | . | TRBV6-5 | 16 | TRBD1
TGTGCCAGCAGCTCACTAGCGGGGGGGCAGGAAGATACGCAGTATTTT | CASSSLAGGQEDTQYF | TRBJ2-3 | . | TRBV5-8 | 16 | TRBD2
TGTGCCAGCAGCTTAGCCGGGACAGGGGGAGGTGAGCAGTTCTTC | CASSLAGTGGGEQFF | TRBJ2-1 | . | TRBV7-9 | 15 | TRBD1
TGTGCCAGCAGCCAAACCAGGGGGCCCTACGAGCAGTACTTC | CASSQTRGPYEQYF | TRBJ2-7 | . | TRBV6-5 | 14 | TRBD1
TGTGCCAGCAGGTACAGGGGGCAGGATGAAAAACTGTTTTTT | CASRYRGQDEKLFF | TRBJ1-4 | . | TRBV6-5 | 14 | TRBD1
TGCGCCAGCAGCTTGGGACTAGCGGGGTCCGTAAGCACAGATACGCAGTATTTT | CASSLGLAGSVSTDTQYF | TRBJ2-3 | . | TRBV5-1 | 18 | TRBD2
TGTGCCAGTAGTCCCGGGACAGGGTGGTACGAGCAGTACTTC | CASSPGTGWYEQYF | TRBJ2-7 | once | TRBV19 | 14 | TRBD1
TGTGCCAGCAGCCCAACAGGGGTTGGAAACACCATATATTTT | CASSPTGVGNTIYF | TRBJ1-3 | . | TRBV5-4 | 14 | TRBD1
TGCGCCAGCAGCCAACGACAGGGGAGCTCCTATAATTCACCCCTCCACTTT | CASSQRQGSSYNSPLHF | TRBJ1-6 | . | TRBV5-1 | 17 | TRBD1
TGCGCCAGCAGGTTAGAGGGGGCCTCGAACACTGAAGCTTTCTTT | CASRLEGASNTEAFF | TRBJ1-1 | . | TRBV5-1 | 15 | TRBD1
TGTGCCAGCAGTTACTCAAGCGGGGTGGGCACAGATACGCAGTATTTT | CASSYSSGVGTDTQYF | TRBJ2-3 | . | TRBV6-5 | 16 | TRBD2
TGTGCCATCAGTGACAGGGGTATGACCGGGGAGCTGTTTTTT | CAISDRGMTGELFF | TRBJ2-2 | . | TRBV10-3 | 14 | .
TGTGCCAGCAGGAGCCTTGTCAACACCGGGGAGCTGTTTTTT | CASRSLVNTGELFF | TRBJ2-2 | . | TRBV2 | 14 | .
TGTGCCAGCAGCTTATCGGTGTACGGGGAGCTGTTTTTT | CASSLSVYGELFF | TRBJ2-2 | . | TRBV7-3 | 13 | .
TGTGCCAGCAGGTTTACTAGCGGAACCCAGTATTTT | CASRFTSGTQYF | TRBJ2-3 | once | TRBV2 | 12 | TRBD2
TGTGCCAGCAGCCAAGATTTACAGGATACTGAAGCTTTCTTT | CASSQDLQDTEAFF | TRBJ1-1 | . | TRBV3-1/TRBV3-2 | 14 | .
TGTGCCAGCAGCCCAGGACAGGGGTGGGACATTCAGTACTTC | CASSPGQGWDIQYF | TRBJ2-4 | . | TRBV7-9 | 14 | TRBD1
TGTGCCAGCAGCCAAAATGGGGGGGCTCAGCCCCAGCATTTT | CASSQNGGAQPQHF | TRBJ1-5 | . | TRBV3-1/TRBV3-2 | 14 | .
TGTGCCACCAGTGAGAGCGTTCTAGCCAAAAACATTCAGTACTTC | CATSESVLAKNIQYF | TRBJ2-4 | . | TRBV24-1 | 15 | .
TGCGCCAGCAGCTTGGCGGGGGGCAGGGAGTCCGGTCATGACTACACCTTC | CASSLAGGRESGHDYTF | TRBJ1-2 | . | TRBV5-1 | 17 | .
TGTGCCAGCCGCGGGCCCGGGTCCCCCTACAATGAGCAGTTCTTC | CASRGPGSPYNEQFF | TRBJ2-1 | . | TRBV19 | 15 | .
TGCGCCAGCATTCCCGGGACTAGCGTAGAGACCCAGTACTTC | CASIPGTSVETQYF | TRBJ2-5 | once | TRBV5-1 | 14 | TRBD2
TGTGCCAGCAGTTTAGCGGGGGTTGCAACTAATGAAAAACTGTTTTTT | CASSLAGVATNEKLFF | TRBJ1-4 | few | TRBV27 | 16 | .
TGTGCCACTGAAGGGGACTACGCCTCCACAGATACGCAGTATTTT | CATEGDYASTDTQYF | TRBJ2-3 | . | TRBV19 | 15 | TRBD2
TGCGCCAGCAGCTTGGCCGGAGAGACCCAGTACTTC | CASSLAGETQYF | TRBJ2-5 | . | TRBV5-1 | 12 | .
TGTGCCAGCAGCCCCGGGCAGGGGGCTCTATATGGCTACACCTTC | CASSPGQGALYGYTF | TRBJ1-2 | once | TRBV28 | 15 | TRBD1
TGTGCCAGCAGCTCACCTTCTTTCATAGCCGGGGAGCTGTTTTTT | CASSSPSFIAGELFF | TRBJ2-2 | . | TRBV4-2 | 15 | .
TGCGCCAGCAGCCCAGCGACAGGGTCTGGGAATGGCTACACCTTC | CASSPATGSGNGYTF | TRBJ1-2 | . | TRBV5-1 | 15 | TRBD1
TGTGCTAGTGGTTTCATTAAATTACAGGGCCCGGGGAACACTGAAGCTTTCTTT | CASGFIKLQGPGNTEAFF | TRBJ1-1 | . | TRBV12-5 | 18 | .
TGTGCCAGCAGAGAAGACGGGAGCACTGAAGCTTTCTTT | CASREDGSTEAFF | TRBJ1-1 | . | TRBV6-1 | 13 | .
TGTGCCAGCAGTCGACCGGGGGGCGCAGGTGAAAAACTGTTTTTT | CASSRPGGAGEKLFF | TRBJ1-4 | . | TRBV14 | 15 | .
TGTGCCAGCACGAAGGAGTCCTACAATGAGCAGTTCTTC | CASTKESYNEQFF | TRBJ2-1 | once | TRBV2 | 13 | .
TGCGCCAGCAGCCTTGGAAGTAGCGGGGGGGCCTCTGGAGAGCAGTTCTTC | CASSLGSSGGASGEQFF | TRBJ2-1 | . | TRBV5-1 | 17 | TRBD2
TGTGCCAGCTCCCTGGCGGGGAGCTCCTATAATTCACCCCTCCACTTT | CASSLAGSSYNSPLHF | TRBJ1-6 | few | TRBV25-1 | 16 | .
TGTGCCAGCAGTTTTCGTGGGGCTGGTAGCACAGATACGCAGTATTTT | CASSFRGAGSTDTQYF | TRBJ2-3 | . | TRBV28 | 16 | .
TGCGCCAGCAGCCTGGGACTAGCGGAGAGCACAGATACGCAGTATTTT | CASSLGLAESTDTQYF | TRBJ2-3 | . | TRBV5-1 | 16 | TRBD2
TGTGCCAGCAGCCCAGACACTGAAGCTTTCTTT | CASSPDTEAFF | TRBJ1-1 | few | TRBV7-2 | 11 | .
TGTGCCAGCAGAACGGTAGCGGGGGGGCCCGATACGCAGTATTTT | CASRTVAGGPDTQYF | TRBJ2-3 | few | TRBV6-5 | 15 | TRBD2
TGCGCCAGCAGCTTTGGGGGGATGAAGCGCACAGATACGCAGTATTTT | CASSFGGMKRTDTQYF | TRBJ2-3 | . | TRBV5-1 | 16 | .
TGCAGCGCTAAGCCGGGACAGGGGGGTCTTGTAAATGGCTACACCTTC | CSAKPGQGGLVNGYTF | TRBJ1-2 | . | TRBV29-1 | 16 | TRBD1
TGTGCCAGCAGTGGCCAGGGGGATCAGCCCCAGCATTTT | CASSGQGDQPQHF | TRBJ1-5 | . | TRBV12-3/TRBV12-4 | 13 | TRBD1
TGTGCCAGCAGCTTGGATTCCGGTTTTCTAACCGGGGAGCTGTTTTTT | CASSLDSGFLTGELFF | TRBJ2-2 | . | TRBV5-8 | 16 | .
TGCGCCAGCAGCTTGGGGTGGACTAGCGAGCAGTATTTT | CASSLGWTSEQYF | TRBJ2-3 | once | TRBV5-1 | 13 | TRBD2
TGCGCCAGCAGCTCAACAGGGTGGGAAGAGACCCAGTACTTC | CASSSTGWEETQYF | TRBJ2-5 | . | TRBV5-1 | 14 | .
TGTGCCAGCAGTTTTGTCGGACAGGGGGCAATTATTGAAAAACTGTTTTTT | CASSFVGQGAIIEKLFF | TRBJ1-4 | . | TRBV27 | 17 | TRBD1
TGTGCCAGCAGTGACGGACTCCCAATATCGGGGGGCTACACCTTC | CASSDGLPISGGYTF | TRBJ1-2 | . | TRBV6-1 | 15 | .
TGCGCCAGCAGCTTGGGGGGACAGGGGGCGAGGGAGCAGTACTTC | CASSLGGQGAREQYF | TRBJ2-7 | . | TRBV5-1 | 15 | TRBD1
TGTGCCAGCAGCTTAGTTTTAGGGGGCAATTCACCCCTCCACTTT | CASSLVLGGNSPLHF | TRBJ1-6 | . | TRBV11-2 | 15 | TRBD1